This T cell receptor (beta chain) was recovered during a study of beta chain features in type 1 diabetes. Study-level background: There was similarity between patients and healthy donors in age, gender and cell yields. Overall study results and limits: Shorter templates might be favored by PCR, equally in patients and controls. Within patients, naive, central memory and Treg TCRB repertoires seemed more similar than within healthy donors. TCRB CDR3s from Type 1 diabetes patients were moderately but significantly shorter in all four CD4+ subsets.

V dropped 2 bases and J dropped 5; count of bases not matched to a gene: 6. The germline V gene encodes CDR1 SGHRS and CDR2 YFSETQ. This CDR3 has 14 amino acids. As to this clone: What it recognizes is unknown.

The whole isolated RNA underwent reverse transcription, so sequencing captured expressed TCRB transcripts. Using immunoSEQ multiplex PCR, the repertoire was profiled, and TCRdb retains in-frame clones only, with some absent. The data contain approximately 260,000 clones, 20% of them singletons. The receptor was derived from a woman aged 40 to 50 with type 1 diabetes. Sequencing input: naive CD4+ T cells from blood. This rearrangement joins TRBV5-1 to TRBJ2-5, with 7 bases that match TRBD2. The CDR3 nucleotides are TGCGCCAGCAGCTTAGCGGGAAGTATGGAGACCCAGTACTTC. The encoded protein is CASSLAGSMETQYF. Complete variable domain (other parts from reference TRBV5-1 and TRBJ2-5): KAGVTQTPRYLIKTRGQQVTLSCSPISGHRSVSWYQQTPGQGLQFLFEYFSETQRNKGNFPGRFSGRQFSNSRSEMNVSTLELGDSALYLCASSLAGSMETQYFGPGTRLLVL.